This is a list of T cell receptor beta chains from one sample in a study of identical twins. TCRdb passed the 5' RACE reads through MiXCR, listing each CDR3 protein once. Among 300,000 to 400,000 distinct CDR3 sequences listed, approximately 8.8% were seen once. The sequencing sample was made of naive T cells sorted from blood. The receptors shown here come from a woman aged 45-65 years in good health. Both conserved end residues are part of each CDR3. The D gene is left open where the match is weak. Where a row states a size, it is once, few, many or the class of an expanded clone; other rows omit it.

J | V | D | size | DNA | CDR3
TRBJ2-7 | TRBV7-9 | NA | NA | TGTGCCAGCAGCTTCGACACTTCCTACGAGCAGTACTTC | CASSFDTSYEQYF
TRBJ1-6 | TRBV20-1 | NA | NA | TGCAGTGCTAGTGACTTTGGGGTTAACGGTTCACCCCTCCACTTT | CSASDFGVNGSPLHF
TRBJ1-3 | TRBV6-5 | TRBD1 | many | TGTGCCACCGAACAGGGGGCGCCCGGAAACACCATATATTTT | CATEQGAPGNTIYF
TRBJ2-1 | TRBV28 | NA | few | TGTGCCAGCAGTTCCCCCGGTGGTGAGCAGTTCTTC | CASSSPGGEQFF
TRBJ2-1 | TRBV27 | NA | NA | TGTGCCAGCACTGGCAGGAAGACGCACAATGAGCAGTTCTTC | CASTGRKTHNEQFF
TRBJ2-2 | TRBV25-1 | TRBD2 | NA | TGTGCCAGCAGAGAAGCGGGAGGGCGGACCGGGGAGCTGTTTTTT | CASREAGGRTGELFF
TRBJ2-7 | TRBV12-3/TRBV12-4 | NA | NA | TGTGCCAGCAGTCCCATCGGGGGACTTCCAAGCTCCTACGAGCAGTACTTC | CASSPIGGLPSSYEQYF
TRBJ1-5 | TRBV20-1 | NA | NA | TGCAGTGCTTCTCAAATCGCTCAGCCCCAGCATTTT | CSASQIAQPQHF
TRBJ2-3 | TRBV4-1 | NA | NA | TGCGCCAGCAGCCCTACGAGCCTACGCACAGATACGCAGTATTTT | CASSPTSLRTDTQYF
TRBJ1-1 | TRBV12-3/TRBV12-4 | NA | many | TGTGCCAGCAGCCCCCGAGGCAACACTGAAGCTTTCTTT | CASSPRGNTEAFF
TRBJ2-4 | TRBV11-2 | TRBD2 | NA | TGTGCCAGCAGCTTGTCTTCTAGCGGGAGGGCCGCGAACATTCAGTACTTC | CASSLSSSGRAANIQYF
TRBJ2-5 | TRBV12-5 | TRBD1 | few | TGTGCTAGTGGTTTCCAGCCGGGACAGGGGCAAGAGACCCAGTACTTC | CASGFQPGQGQETQYF
TRBJ2-7 | TRBV5-1 | TRBD2 | many | TGCGCCAGCAGCTGGGAGGGGACTAGTCCCGAGCAGTACTTC | CASSWEGTSPEQYF
TRBJ1-1 | TRBV7-9 | NA | few | TGTGCCAGCAGCTTATCGAGGGACGCTGAAGCTTTCTTT | CASSLSRDAEAFF
TRBJ2-6 | TRBV12-3/TRBV12-4 | NA | few | TGTGCCACAACTGATCCTGGGGCCAACGTCCTGACTTTC | CATTDPGANVLTF
TRBJ2-2 | TRBV11-2 | TRBD2 | few | TGTGCCAGCAGCATAGCGGGAGGCCCGAAGACCGGGGAGCTGTTTTTT | CASSIAGGPKTGELFF
TRBJ2-1 | TRBV20-1 | NA | NA | TGCAGTGCTAAGGGTAAGGTGCTTAGCTCCTACAATGAGCAGTGCTTC | CSAKGKVLSSYNEQCF
TRBJ2-7 | TRBV6-5 | NA | many | TGTGCCAGCAGAGTCGACGGCACCTACGAGCAGTACTTC | CASRVDGTYEQYF
TRBJ1-6 | TRBV11-2 | NA | many | TGTGCCAGCAGCCCGAGGGTAAACACCCTCCACTTT | CASSPRVNTLHF
TRBJ2-5 | TRBV12-3/TRBV12-4 | NA | many | TGTGCCAGCAGTGTGAAAGAGACCCAGTACTTC | CASSVKETQYF
TRBJ2-5 | TRBV6-5 | NA | few | TGTGCCAGCAGGGCTGGATCAGGGATCGAGACCCAGTACTTC | CASRAGSGIETQYF
TRBJ2-7 | TRBV5-1 | TRBD1 | NA | TGCGCCAGCAGCTTGTTGGGGACAGGGACCTACGAGCAGTACTTC | CASSLLGTGTYEQYF
TRBJ2-3 | TRBV6-5 | NA | few | TGTGCCAGCAGTTCCGAGGTCCGGGATACGCAGTATTTT | CASSSEVRDTQYF
TRBJ2-3 | TRBV6-5 | NA | many | TGTGCCAGCACCTTCGGCCCTGGGGATACGCAGTATTTT | CASTFGPGDTQYF
TRBJ1-5 | TRBV6-5 | NA | NA | TGTGCCAGCAGTCCATACTGGCAGGGGAGGGGCAATCAGCCCCAGCATTTT | CASSPYWQGRGNQPQHF
TRBJ2-3 | TRBV5-1 | NA | NA | TGCGCCAGCAGCTTGGAACCGATTAGCTTTCCCACAGATACGCAGTATTTT | CASSLEPISFPTDTQYF
TRBJ2-7 | TRBV5-1 | NA | few | TGCGCCAGCTTGGATGCGAGCGGCTACGAGCAGTACTTC | CASLDASGYEQYF
TRBJ2-5 | TRBV19 | NA | few | TGTGCCAGTAGTATAGCGGGCGGAGCCCAGTACTTC | CASSIAGGAQYF
TRBJ2-1 | TRBV20-1 | NA | few | TGCAGTGCTAGGCAGGCGGGATCCCCTCGGAATGAGCAGTTCTTC | CSARQAGSPRNEQFF
TRBJ2-5 | TRBV10-3 | TRBD2 | NA | TGTGCCATCAGCGGTCCTAGCGGGAGGGTAGAGACCCAGTACTTC | CAISGPSGRVETQYF
TRBJ2-3 | TRBV9 | NA | NA | TGTGCCAGCAGCGTAGAGGGACACACTAGCACAGATACGCAGTATTTT | CASSVEGHTSTDTQYF
TRBJ2-1 | TRBV29-1 | NA | NA | TGCAGCGTTGAACCACGGACGCGTGGCGATGAGCAGTTCTTC | CSVEPRTRGDEQFF
TRBJ2-7 | TRBV12-3/TRBV12-4 | NA | few | TGTGCCAGCAGCGATCCGACGGGAGAGCAGTACTTC | CASSDPTGEQYF